The 23 T cell receptor beta chains reported below all come from one sample, sequenced in a study of PD-L1 blockade in urothelial cancer. TCRdb keeps only in-frame clones here, not all; method: immunoSEQ multiplex PCR. Of 45,000 or so clones detected, around nine tenths appear once; the ten largest clones hold 20% to 25%. The time point: pretreatment peripheral blood. Specimen: PBMCs, collected around atezolizumab (anti-PD-L1) treatment. All receptors derive from a donor aged 40 or older with urothelial cancer.

The chain combines TRBV19 with TRBJ2-3; 11 nucleotides line up with TRBD2. J lost 3 bases, V lost 3 bases, and 2 bases had no gene match. Germline V gene data show CDR1 as LNHDA and CDR2 as SQIVND (reference sequence). This CDR3 is built from 15 residues. The CDR3 sequence: CASSMVAGGTDTQYF. DNA of the CDR3: TGTGCCAGTAGTATGGTAGCGGGAGGGACAGATACGCAGTATTTT.

This sequence joins TRBV28 and TRBJ1-2; possible D gene TRBD1, 5 bases. This CDR3 region has 18 residues. Germline CDR1 is MDHEN and CDR2 is SYDVKM. V was shortened by 3 bases and J by 2 bases, with 22 bases between the two germline ends. The CDR3, as DNA: TGTGCCAGCAGTTTCATCGGAGGGACCCCAAACCGGAACTATGGCTACACCTTC. The encoded protein is CASSFIGGTPNRNYGYTF.

The chain has TRBV19 and TRBJ2-3; 11 bases agree with TRBD2. The CDR3 totals 21 residues. J was trimmed by 1 base and V by 3 bases; bases with no gene match: 18. The germline V gene has CDR1 LNHDA and CDR2 SQIVND (reference sequence). CDR3 DNA: TGTGCCAGTAGTATGGGGGCTTATGGGACTAGCGGACCTTGGGGCACAGATACGCAGTATTTT. It yields the protein CASSMGAYGTSGPWGTDTQYF.

V usage is TRBV4-3 and J usage is TRBJ1-6, with 7 positions matching TRBD1. The V gene's germline CDR1 is LGHNA and CDR2 YSLEER. V lost 1 base and J lost 8; bases outside the gene matches: 14. CDR3 length: 18 residues. CDR3 in amino acids: CASSQGGRRGRRHSPLHF. The CDR3 nucleotides are TGCGCCAGCAGCCAAGGGGGCCGGAGGGGGCGCCGGCATTCACCCCTCCACTTT.

The chain is built from TRBV5-1 and TRBJ1-4, with 9 positions matching TRBD1. CDR1 and CDR2 from the germline V gene are SGHRS and YFSETQ. The V and J ends lost 0 bases and 8 bases, in that order; junction bases with no gene match: 5. This CDR3 spans 15 amino acids. CDR3 sequence: CASSLAWDRVEKLFF. Written as DNA, the CDR3 is TGCGCCAGCAGCTTGGCCTGGGACAGGGTGGAAAAACTGTTTTTT. The full variable domain, with the rest looked up from reference TRBV5-1 and TRBJ1-4, is KAGVTQTPRYLIKTRGQQVTLSCSPISGHRSVSWYQQTPGQGLQFLFEYFSETQRNKGNFPGRFSGRQFSNSRSEMNVSTLELGDSALYLCASSLAWDRVEKLFFGSGTQLSVL.

The J gene is TRBJ1-1, the V gene TRBV5-8, with D perhaps TRBD1 (5 bases). V lost 4 bases and J lost 4, with 17 bases in between. The length of the CDR3 is 15 residues. The germline CDR1 and CDR2 sequences are SGHTS and YDEGEE. This chain's CDR3 is CASSGGTLEGTEAFF. The DNA of the CDR3 is TGTGCCAGCAGCGGAGGGACTCTCGAGGGCACTGAAGCTTTCTTT.

CDR3 nucleotide sequence: TGTGCCAGCAGTTACTACAATACAGGGCCCACCGGGGAGCTGTTTTTT. Translation gives CASSYYNTGPTGELFF. The chain joins TRBV27 to TRBJ2-2; a weak D match, TRBD1 (6 bases). This CDR3 comprises 16 residues. Trimming removed 4 bases at V and 4 bases at J, with 16 bases between. Per germline, CDR1 MNHEY and CDR2 SMNVEV (reference sequence).

CDR3 DNA sequence: TGTGCCAGCAGTGCCTCCTGGACAGGGCAAGCCAAAAACATTCAGTACTTC. It is translated as CASSASWTGQAKNIQYF. The chain employs TRBV6-1 and TRBJ2-4; 8 nucleotides agree with TRBD1. Per germline, CDR1 MNHNS and CDR2 SASEGT. With V trimmed by 4 bases and J by 0 bases, 8 bases remained unmatched. This CDR3 contains 17 residues.

V and J are TRBV27 and TRBJ2-2; 9 nucleotides align to TRBD2. CDR3 length: 16 residues. Germline CDR1 is MNHEY and CDR2 is SMNVEV (reference sequence). J was trimmed by 4 bases and V by 6 bases; bases with no gene match: 9. CDR3 region: CASSRLASGTTGELFF. The CDR3 DNA reads as TGTGCCAGCAGCCGCCTGGCTAGCGGGACCACCGGGGAGCTGTTTTTT.

V is TRBV4-1 and J is TRBJ2-1; possible D gene TRBD2, 6 bases. V lost 4 bases and J 2 bases, leaving 18 bases between the germline ends. CDR3 length: 17 amino acids. CDR1 and CDR2 from the germline V gene are MGHRA and YSYEKL. This CDR3 reads CASSRPGRTRTYNEQFF. CDR3 nucleotide sequence: TGCGCCAGCAGCCGACCCGGGAGAACGCGGACCTACAATGAGCAGTTCTTC.

V gene TRBV7-2 combines with J gene TRBJ2-5; TRBD2 aligns across 8 bases. Germline V lookup: CDR1 SGHTA, CDR2 FQGNSA. The CDR3 length is 15 residues. With V trimmed by 5 bases and J by 4 bases, 9 bases remained unmatched. The DNA of the CDR3 is TGTGCCAGCAGCCCCATAGCGGGATTCCCAGAGACCCAGTACTTC. Protein product: CASSPIAGFPETQYF.

V is TRBV19 and J is TRBJ2-7; 9 nucleotides match TRBD2. The length of the CDR3 is 15 residues. Germline V gives CDR1 LNHDA, CDR2 SQIVND (reference sequence). V lost 4 bases to trimming and J lost 2 bases; unmatched junction nucleotides: 6. DNA of the CDR3: TGTGCCAGTAGTAGGCCTAGCGGGGAAACCTACGAGCAGTACTTC. Translation: CASSRPSGETYEQYF.

The CDR3 DNA follows: TGCGCCAGCAGCCCTGGGGGACTAGCGGGAAGCCAGCAGTATTTT. The encoded protein is CASSPGGLAGSQQYF. The gene calls are TRBV5-1 and TRBJ2-3, with 13 positions matching TRBD2. The trim removed 4 bases at V and 11 bases at J, leaving 10 bases unmatched. The CDR3 is made up of 15 amino acids. Germline lookup yields CDR1 SGHRS and CDR2 YFSETQ.

The chain joins TRBV5-1 to TRBJ2-1; perhaps TRBD2 as D (5 bases). Germline V gene lookup returns CDR1 SGHRS and CDR2 YFSETQ. The CDR3 runs 13 residues. V was pared by 3 bases and J by 5 bases, with 9 bases between. The DNA of the CDR3 is TGCGCCAGCAGCTGGTCGGAGGACAATGAGCAGTTCTTC. Its translation is CASSWSEDNEQFF.

This chain links TRBV5-3 with TRBJ2-1, with 16 bases aligning to TRBD2. TRBV5-3 is an ORF, and what it does is uncertain. The CDR3 consists of 22 residues. With 0 bases clipped from V and 2 bases from J, the junction kept 14 bases outside the gene matches. CDR3 protein: CARSLVGGPGLAGGKTYNEQFF. The CDR3 nucleotides read TGTGCCAGAAGCTTGGTGGGGGGCCCGGGACTAGCGGGAGGGAAGACCTACAATGAGCAGTTCTTC.

This clone was observed once. The chain employs TRBV5-1 and TRBJ2-5; TRBD2 agrees at 7 bases. Germline loops: CDR1 SGHRS, CDR2 YFSETQ. The trim removed 0 bases at V and 5 bases at J, leaving 10 bases unmatched. This CDR3 contains 16 residues. CDR3 residues: CASSLAPAGDGETQYF. CDR3 bases: TGCGCCAGCAGCTTGGCCCCGGCGGGAGATGGGGAGACCCAGTACTTC.

The rearrangement links TRBV27 to TRBJ2-1, with a tentative D call TRBD1 (5 bases). Trimming took 0 bases from V and 10 from J, leaving 7 bases between them. The germline gives CDR1 MNHEY, CDR2 SMNVEV (reference sequence). The CDR3 runs 12 residues. The DNA of the CDR3 is TGTGCCAGCAGTTTATCGGGGCTAGAGCAGTTCTTC. Amino acids: CASSLSGLEQFF.

J is TRBJ2-1 and V is TRBV6-1, with D perhaps matching TRBD2 (5 bases). V lost 4 bases, J lost 10 bases, and 8 bases lay in between. Germline V gene lookup returns CDR1 MNHNS and CDR2 SASEGT. The CDR3 length is 11 residues. The CDR3 DNA sequence: TGTGCCAGCAGTGGGACGGGGGAGCAGTTCTTC. This translates into CASSGTGEQFF.

The CDR3 DNA follows: TGTGCCAGCTCACCACCCCGACAGGGGGGATTAGGGTCGACAGATACGCAGTATTTT. It encodes CASSPPRQGGLGSTDTQYF. The V and J genes are TRBV18 and TRBJ2-3; 9 bases agree with TRBD1. From germline, CDR1 is KGHSH and CDR2 LQKENI. The CDR3 is 19 residues long. J was trimmed by 3 bases and V by 0 bases; bases with no gene match: 13.

Worth noting for this clone: Other DNA sequences of this sample code for an identical CDR3. This chain uses TRBV18 with TRBJ2-2; 10 nucleotides match TRBD2. The CDR3 totals 16 residues. V gave up 3 bases and J gave up 2 bases; unmatched junction bases: 3. CDR1 is KGHSH and CDR2 is LQKENI in the germline V gene. The DNA for the CDR3 is TGTGCCAGCTCACCTAGGACTAGCGGTAACACCGGGGAGCTGTTTTTT. Its translation: CASSPRTSGNTGELFF.

V usage is TRBV6-1 and J usage is TRBJ1-2; 8 bases match TRBD1. This CDR3 contains 15 residues. Germline assignment: CDR1 MNHNS and CDR2 SASEGT. Unmatched junction bases numbered 5, after V lost 1 base and J lost 4 bases. The CDR3: CASSEGGTGAYGYTF. CDR3 sequence (DNA): TGTGCCAGCAGTGAAGGTGGGACAGGCGCCTATGGCTACACCTTC.

V is TRBV15 and J is TRBJ2-7; D possibly corresponds to TRBD2 (6 bases). The CDR3 is 15 amino acids. V was trimmed by 5 bases and J by 1 base, leaving 15 bases between them. CDR1 LNHNV and CDR2 YYDKDF come from the germline V gene (reference sequence). The CDR3 coding sequence is TGTGCCACCAGCGAGGGCCGGGCGGGGTCCTACGAGCAGTACTTC. Amino acid sequence: CATSEGRAGSYEQYF.

The J gene is TRBJ2-5, the V gene TRBV7-9, with D tentatively TRBD2 (5 bases). This CDR3 has 15 amino acids. CDR1 and CDR2 from the germline V gene are SEHNR and FQNEAQ (reference sequence). The V and J ends lost 6 bases and 4 bases respectively, with 18 bases between them. In DNA, the CDR3 is TGTGCCAGCAGGCCGGAGGTAGGCCTAGGAGAGACCCAGTACTTC. This encodes CASRPEVGLGETQYF.